This T cell receptor (beta chain) was captured in a study of neurological immune-mediated disorders. General study findings and limits: Across subjects, no CDR3 amino acid sequence appeared in expanded clones of more than one subject, a finding that suggested private repertoires in all groups.

With 0 bases removed from V and 7 bases from J, the gap between germline ends came to 18 bases. Germline CDR1 is MNHEY and CDR2 is SVGAGI. This CDR3 has 16 residues. The authors produced cDNA by 5'RACE using 10-nucleotide random UMIs. Each sequencing run yielded over 200 million TCR-beta sequences from 15-18 subjects. MiXCR, run by TCRdb on the 5' RACE reads, gives a single entry per CDR3 protein. The sample includes tens of thousands of distinct CDR3 sequences, about an eighth seen only once; the top ten take 1.5% to 2%. This clonotype appeared many times. Its cognate antigen is unknown. This receptor was identified in a man aged 60 to 75 in good health. Sequencing was performed on PBMCs. V gene TRBV6-5 combines with J gene TRBJ2-5; D unclear. As DNA, the CDR3 is TGTGCCAGCAGTTACTCGATGGCGCGGCTTAGAACGACCCAGTACTTC. Translated: CASSYSMARLRTTQYF.